This T cell receptor beta chain appears in the sequencing data of a study of OX40 agonist ivuxolimab in advanced cancers. Across the study: The study gave patients intravenous ivuxolimab at 0.01 to 10 mg/kg every 2 weeks. The dose-escalation group included hepatocellular carcinoma, melanoma, renal cell carcinoma and head and neck cancer.

Comments on this clone: Antigen: not known.

General study findings and limits: In general, CD8+ T cells held more expanded clones than CD4+ did, on average.

The data were produced by immunoSEQ multiplex PCR, yet TCRdb's version contains in-frame clones alone and is incomplete. The sample includes 150,000 to 190,000 clones, 94% of them seen just once. The CDR3 spans 14 residues. Germline CDR1 MNHEY, CDR2 SMNVEV (reference sequence). The V and J ends lost 5 bases and 9 bases, in that order; junction bases with no gene match: 10. The sample here was CD4+ or CD8+ T cells sorted from blood, taken in a trial of the OX40 agonist ivuxolimab. The TCR comes from an adult with an advanced solid tumor such as melanoma, head and neck, liver or kidney cancer. The chain employs TRBV27 and TRBJ1-2; 9 bases line up with TRBD1. The CDR3 spells CASSPKDRGRSYTF. In nucleotides, the CDR3 is TGTGCCAGCAGTCCAAAGGACAGGGGTAGGAGCTACACCTTC.